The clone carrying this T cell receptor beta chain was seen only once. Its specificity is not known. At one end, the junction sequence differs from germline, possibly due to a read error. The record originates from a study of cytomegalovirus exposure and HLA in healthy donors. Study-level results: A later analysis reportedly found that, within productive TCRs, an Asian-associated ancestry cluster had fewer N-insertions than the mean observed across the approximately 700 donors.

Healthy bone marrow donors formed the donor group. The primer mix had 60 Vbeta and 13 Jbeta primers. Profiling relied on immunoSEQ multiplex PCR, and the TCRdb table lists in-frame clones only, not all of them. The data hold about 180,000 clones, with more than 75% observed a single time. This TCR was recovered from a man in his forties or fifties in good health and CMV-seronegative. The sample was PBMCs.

The chain's CDR3 is CASSLRGNQETQYF. CDR3 coding DNA: TGTGCTAGCAGCCTCCGGGGGAACCAAGAGACCCAGTACTTC. The J gene is TRBJ2-5, the V gene TRBV7-7, with D possibly being TRBD2 (6 bases). Germline assignment: CDR1 SSHAT and CDR2 FNYEAQ (reference sequence). CDR3 length: 14 amino acids.